This TCR beta chain was recorded in a study of blood T cell repertoires in COVID-19 (dated by TCRdb to the early 2020s). Regarding the complete study: The collaborator samples originated in the United States, Italy and Spain and spanned the acute and convalescent phases of COVID-19. The prospective study material was composed of cDNA or gDNA derived from T cells, B-cell-depleted T cells, or PBMCs. Deeply sampled blood TCRbeta repertoires from subjects exposed to, actively infected with, or recovered from COVID-19 were included in the dataset. A freely available public database, intended as a resource for researchers studying the immune response to SARS-CoV-2, is where the repertoires were released. Samples were obtained from the ongoing ImmuneRACE study (first 160 participants) and from 1,200 or so subjects provided by 6 global collaborators. Nearly every sample came with metadata listing a de-identified subject ID, COVID-19 status, age in years and sex. Where HLA class I and class II types were available, the types were taken from metadata supplied by the sample provider, not from assay-based typing.

Broader findings and caveats from the paper: The amount of clinical and demographic metadata varied by source and participant and was provided uncurated.

This clone was seen only a few times. Its antigen remains undetermined. No qualities accompany the bases; no much larger clone lies one base away. The immunoSEQ Assay, a bias-controlled multiplex PCR, was used to amplify TCRbeta CDR3 regions from genomic DNA. In the paper's pipeline: The number of nucleated cells in each sample was estimated from the amplification of reference gene primers within the assay. To quantify the absolute abundance of each unique TCRbeta CDR3 rearrangement, sequence reads were collapsed and filtered. For each sample, productive Simpson clonality was calculated by taking the square root of Simpson's diversity index across productive rearrangements. Imported from immuneACCESS, the table was reduced by TCRdb to in-frame sequences with V and J called. These copies leave out some clones; in studies compared against another copy, an unresolved V gene accounts for under half, and the cause of the remainder is not known. The D gene and trimming were derived from the DNA, and the V and J assignments and clone size from that table. The table for this sample lists some 310,000 clones; nearly 90% of them were counted only once. Around 1% of the sample is held by the ten biggest clonotypes.

One collaborating source in Seattle enrolled patients during active infection and followed them longitudinally through the course of disease. Collaborating institutions collected whole blood in K2EDTA tubes following their own protocols. Collaborator samples were shipped for TCRbeta analysis as frozen whole blood, isolated PBMCs, or DNA extracted from either sample type. From V the trimming removes 6 bases and from J it removes 6 bases, while the gene matches leave 8 bases of the junction unaccounted for. CDR1 and CDR2, looked up from the germline V gene, are SNHLY and FYNNEI. Spanning cysteine to phenylalanine, the CDR3 consists of 15 amino acids. Here the CDR3 DNA is all that survives: 45 bases in frame from base 1.

Sequencing used peripheral blood. This TCR was sampled from a woman in her forties with COVID-19, enrolled during active disease. The V gene is TRBV2 and the J gene is TRBJ1-5; TRBD1 aligns with 10 central bases. The DNA sequence is TGTGCCAGCAGCCAGACAGGGGGCGAGGGTCAGCCCCAGCATTTT. Translated, this is CASSQTGGEGQPQHF. The full variable domain, completed from the reference TRBV2 and TRBJ1-5 proteins outside the CDR3, reads EPEVTQTPSHQVTQMGQEVILRCVPISNHLYFYWYRQILGQKVEFLVSFYNNEISEKSEIFDDQFSVERPDGSNFTLKIRSTKLEDSAMYFCASSQTGGEGQPQHFGDGTRLSIL.